These 19 T cell receptor beta chains share one sample of origin, sequenced in a study of T-cell memory formation after mild COVID-19. TCRdb called the 5' RACE reads again in MiXCR, with one record for every CDR3 protein. The data show 300,000 to 350,000 distinct CDR3 sequences, about 13% seen once. What was sequenced was PBMCs or a T cell subset sorted from them (not recorded which). The source of these receptors is a man aged 18 to 35 who had mild COVID-19 (a few samples of this study predate the infection). Cell type and time point are not known.

This clonotype came up a few times. The gene calls are TRBV9 and TRBJ2-2; 8 nucleotides line up with TRBD1. Germline CDR1 SGDLS, CDR2 YYNGEE. The junction had 11 bases not matched to a gene; V was cut back by 0 bases and J by 7 bases. The CDR3 spans 17 residues. CDR3 coding DNA: TGTGCCAGCAGCGTAGCTGGCAGGGGGCGCTGGAGCGGGGAGCTGTTTTTT. This encodes CASSVAGRGRWSGELFF.

This clonotype was picked up a small number of times. The chain links TRBV5-6 to TRBJ2-5; the D call may be TRBD1 or TRBD2 (6 bases each). This CDR3 contains 13 residues. The V gene's germline CDR1 is SGHDT and CDR2 YYEEEE. The CDR3 DNA reads as TGTGCTTCGGCCAGGGGAGGCGTGGAGACCCAGTACTTC. Protein: CASARGGVETQYF.

This clonotype was detected a few times. J is TRBJ2-7 and V is TRBV7-9, with TRBD2 matching over 8 bases. The V gene's germline CDR1 is SEHNR and CDR2 FQNEAQ (reference sequence). The CDR3 contains 14 residues. V was pared by 5 bases and J by 6 bases, with 9 bases of the junction left unmatched. The CDR3: CASSPTGTRGEQYV. CDR3 coding DNA: TGTGCCAGCAGCCCGACCGGGACTAGGGGCGAGCAGTACGTC.

The V call is TRBV4-2, the J call TRBJ2-5; 9 nucleotides align to TRBD2. Germline V gives CDR1 LGHNA, CDR2 YNFKEQ. V trimming: 5 bases; J trimming: 4 bases; junction bases outside the gene matches: 11. The CDR3 is made up of 16 amino acids. CDR3: CASSIAGAPEGETQYF. DNA for the CDR3: TGTGCCAGCAGCATAGCGGGGGCCCCGGAGGGAGAGACCCAGTACTTC.

This rearrangement joins TRBV7-6 to TRBJ2-5, with no clear D. V lost 5 bases and J 5 bases, leaving 12 bases between the germline ends. This CDR3 spans 13 amino acids. Germline CDR1 is SGHVS and CDR2 is FNYEAQ. CDR3 amino acids: CASSPEYGETQYF. The CDR3 coding sequence is TGTGCCAGCAGCCCCGAGTATGGGGAGACCCAGTACTTC. The full variable domain, with the rest looked up from reference TRBV7-6 and TRBJ2-5, is GAGVSQSPRYKVTKRGQDVALRCDPISGHVSLYWYRQALGQGPEFLTYFNYEAQQDKSGLPNDRFSAERPEGSISTLTIQRTEQRDSAMYRCASSPEYGETQYFGPGTRLLVL.

The table lists this clonotype with a few counts. V usage is TRBV10-3 and J usage is TRBJ2-4, with 13 bases identical to TRBD2. The CDR3 is made up of 17 amino acids. The germline CDR1 and CDR2 sequences are ENHRY and SYGVKD. After removal of 3 bases from V and 6 bases from J, the junction contained 8 bases not matched to a gene. The CDR3: CAISDWTSGGEGNIQYF. CDR3 DNA sequence: TGTGCCATCAGTGATTGGACTAGCGGGGGAGAGGGAAACATTCAGTACTTC.

This clonotype was seen ten or more times. The chain links TRBV12-3 or TRBV12-4 to TRBJ2-5; D is undetermined. CDR3 length equals 13 residues. The V gene lost 6 bases and the J gene lost 0 bases, with 8 bases spanning the gap. The CDR3 region is CASRPRDQETQYF. CDR3 in DNA: TGTGCCAGCAGGCCCAGAGACCAAGAGACCCAGTACTTC.

CDR3 DNA: TGTGCCAGCAGCTTAGGATCCGGGTTGAACACTGAAGCTTTCTTT. Amino acid sequence: CASSLGSGLNTEAFF. This chain uses TRBV7-2 with TRBJ1-1, with unresolved D. Deletions cut 1 base from V and 0 bases from J, with 9 bases between. The CDR3 sequence is 15 residues long. Germline-derived CDR1 and CDR2 are SGHTA and FQGNSA.

This clonotype was counted only a few times. The V gene is TRBV5-1, the J gene TRBJ2-2, with a possible D match to TRBD1 (6 bases). V was clipped by 0 bases and J by 3 bases, with 15 bases between them. The CDR3 length is 17 residues. Germline-derived CDR1 and CDR2 are SGHRS and YFSETQ. CDR3 bases: TGCGCCAGCAGCTTGGAGGGCTCAGGGGATGACACCGGGGAGCTGTTTTTT. This encodes CASSLEGSGDDTGELFF.

J is TRBJ2-1 and V is TRBV7-3; 7 bases are a match to TRBD1. J was trimmed by 9 bases and V by 5 bases; bases with no gene match: 7. The CDR3 spans 13 residues. Germline assignment: CDR1 SGHTA and CDR2 FQGTGA. CDR3 residues: CASSRTGPGEQFF. As DNA, the CDR3 is TGTGCCAGCAGCCGGACAGGACCGGGTGAGCAGTTCTTC.

The chain employs TRBV4-3 and TRBJ1-6, with D tentatively TRBD1 (6 bases). Trimming stripped 0 bases from V and 7 bases from J, with 13 bases between. Germline loops: CDR1 LGHNA, CDR2 YSLEER. CDR3 size: 16 residues. The CDR3 region has the DNA TGCGCCAGCAGCCAAGAGGGTGCAGGGGCGAATTCACCCCTCCACTTT. Translated, it gives CASSQEGAGANSPLHF.

This clonotype came up a few times. The V gene is TRBV20-1, the J gene TRBJ1-3; D is perhaps TRBD1 (5 bases). The ends were cut back, 0 bases at V and 4 bases at J, with 16 bases in the middle. CDR3 size: 16 residues. CDR1 DFQATT and CDR2 SNEGSKA come from the germline V gene (reference sequence). The CDR3 sequence is CSAREEGPALGNTIYF. The CDR3 DNA is TGCAGTGCTAGAGAAGAGGGACCGGCTTTAGGAAACACCATATATTTT.

This clonotype was seen a few times. The chain combines TRBV9 with TRBJ1-6; D might be TRBD1 (6 bases). The V end was cut by 2 bases, the J end by 9 bases, with 15 bases between. CDR1 and CDR2 (germline): SGDLS, YYNGEE. This CDR3 is 15 amino acids long. Here the CDR3 reads CASSVRGVVSSPLHF. The CDR3 DNA is TGTGCCAGCAGCGTCAGGGGTGTAGTAAGTTCACCCCTCCACTTT.

This clonotype was picked up a small number of times. The chain couples TRBV20-1 to TRBJ2-5; weak D call: TRBD1 (5 bases). The CDR3 length is 17 residues. Germline-derived CDR1 and CDR2 are DFQATT and SNEGSKA (reference sequence). Deletions cut 5 bases from V and 1 base from J, with 23 bases between. CDR3: CSAGALKYSDTQETQYF. CDR3 nucleotides: TGCAGTGCTGGGGCCCTAAAATACTCGGACACCCAAGAGACCCAGTACTTC.

As DNA, the CDR3 is TGCGCCAGCAGCTTCGGACAGGGAGGCGAGCAGTACGTC. This gives the protein CASSFGQGGEQYV. The chain combines TRBV5-1 with TRBJ2-7; 8 bases map to TRBD1. The V segment lost 2 bases and the J segment 6 bases; nucleotides outside the gene matches: 4. The CDR3 loop spans 13 amino acids. Per the germline V gene, CDR1 is SGHRS and CDR2 is YFSETQ.

The chain couples TRBV7-9 to TRBJ1-6; possible D gene TRBD1, 5 bases. Trimming pared 4 bases from V and 5 bases from J, leaving 21 bases between. CDR1 and CDR2 from the germline V gene are SEHNR and FQNEAQ (reference sequence). CDR3 size: 18 residues. CDR3 sequence reads: CASSSRDGRDGHNSPLHF. CDR3 DNA sequence: TGTGCCAGCAGCTCCCGGGACGGAAGGGATGGGCATAATTCACCCCTCCACTTT.

The CDR3 loop reads CASSLDRSPGTQYF. The CDR3, as DNA: TGCGCCAGCAGCTTGGACAGATCCCCCGGGACCCAGTACTTC. The chain combines TRBV5-1 with TRBJ2-5; D is ambiguous. The CDR3 sequence is 14 residues long. Germline loops: CDR1 SGHRS, CDR2 YFSETQ. Trimming stripped 0 bases from V and 7 bases from J, with 13 bases between.

The CDR3 sequence: CSAPPGTGVYETQYF. The CDR3 DNA reads TGCAGTGCTCCCCCCGGGACAGGGGTTTACGAGACCCAGTACTTC. The chain recombines TRBV20-1 with TRBJ2-5; TRBD1 matches at 10 bases. The CDR3 totals 15 residues. With 5 bases clipped from V and 5 bases from J, the junction kept 11 bases outside the gene matches. Looked up from germline, CDR1 is DFQATT and CDR2 is SNEGSKA (reference sequence).

The chain carries TRBV6-5 and TRBJ2-1, with 15 bases matching TRBD2. Looked up from germline, CDR1 is MNHEY and CDR2 is SVGAGI. V trimming: 7 bases; J trimming: 6 bases; junction bases outside the gene matches: 7. This CDR3 spans 16 amino acids. This CDR3 is CASTSGTSGGRNEQFF. CDR3 nucleotide sequence: TGTGCCAGCACCTCCGGGACTAGCGGGGGGCGCAATGAGCAGTTCTTC.